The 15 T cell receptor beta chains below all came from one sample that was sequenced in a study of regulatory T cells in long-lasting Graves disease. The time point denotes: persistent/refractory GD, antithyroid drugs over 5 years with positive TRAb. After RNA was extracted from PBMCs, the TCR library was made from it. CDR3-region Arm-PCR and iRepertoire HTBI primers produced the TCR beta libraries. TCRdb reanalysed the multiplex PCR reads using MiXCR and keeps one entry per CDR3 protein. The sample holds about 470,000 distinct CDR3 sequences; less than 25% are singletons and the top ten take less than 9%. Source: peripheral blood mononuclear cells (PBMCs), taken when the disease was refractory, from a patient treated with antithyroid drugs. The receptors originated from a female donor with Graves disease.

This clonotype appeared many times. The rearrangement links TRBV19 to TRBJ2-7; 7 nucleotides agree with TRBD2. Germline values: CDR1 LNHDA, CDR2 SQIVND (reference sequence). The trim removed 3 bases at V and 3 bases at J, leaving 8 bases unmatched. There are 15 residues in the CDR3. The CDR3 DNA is TGTGCCAGTAGTATTGGTTCGGGAGGAGGCTACGAGCAGTACTTC. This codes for CASSIGSGGGYEQYF.

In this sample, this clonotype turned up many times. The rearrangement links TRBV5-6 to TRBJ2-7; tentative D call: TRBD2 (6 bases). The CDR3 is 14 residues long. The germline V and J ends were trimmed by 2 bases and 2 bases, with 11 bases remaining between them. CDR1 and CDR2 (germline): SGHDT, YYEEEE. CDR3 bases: TGTGCCAGCAGCTTCGGACCTAGCGCCTACGAGCAGTACTTC. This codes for CASSFGPSAYEQYF. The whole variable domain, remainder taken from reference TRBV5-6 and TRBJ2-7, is DAGVTQSPTHLIKTRGQQVTLRCSPKSGHDTVSWYQQALGQGPQFIFQYYEEEERQRGNFPDRFSGHQFPNYSSELNVNALLLGDSALYLCASSFGPSAYEQYFGPGTRLTVT.

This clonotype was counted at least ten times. The CDR3 is CASSLASGSDEQYF. CDR3 nucleotide sequence: TGCGCCAGCAGCTTGGCTAGCGGGAGCGACGAGCAGTACTTC. This chain links TRBV5-1 with TRBJ2-7, with 10 bases lining up with TRBD2. Trimming took 0 bases from V and 5 from J; bases not matched to a gene: 2. This CDR3 has 14 residues. CDR1 and CDR2 from the germline V gene are SGHRS and YFSETQ.

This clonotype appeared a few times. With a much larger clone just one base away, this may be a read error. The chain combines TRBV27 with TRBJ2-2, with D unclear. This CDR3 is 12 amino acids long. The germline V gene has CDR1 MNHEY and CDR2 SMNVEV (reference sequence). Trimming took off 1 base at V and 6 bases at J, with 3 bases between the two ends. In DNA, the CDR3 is TGTGCCAGCAGTTTATTCGCCGGGGAGCTGTTTTTT. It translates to CASSLFAGELFF.

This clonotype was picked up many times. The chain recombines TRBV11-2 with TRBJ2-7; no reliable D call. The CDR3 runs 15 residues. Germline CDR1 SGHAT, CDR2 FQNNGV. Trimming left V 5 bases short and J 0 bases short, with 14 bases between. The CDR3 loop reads CASSAGSGYSYEQYF. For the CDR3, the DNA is TGTGCCAGCAGCGCAGGATCTGGATACTCCTACGAGCAGTACTTC.

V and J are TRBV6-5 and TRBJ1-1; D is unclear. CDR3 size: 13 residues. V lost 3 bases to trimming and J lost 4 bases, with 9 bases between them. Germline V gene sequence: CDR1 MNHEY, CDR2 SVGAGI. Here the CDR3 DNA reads TGTGCCAGCAGTTATGCTGCCATCACTGAAGCTTTCTTT. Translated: CASSYAAITEAFF.

CDR3 sequence reads: CASSRWGGKTYEQYF. As DNA, the CDR3 is TGTGCCAGCAGCCGGTGGGGGGGCAAGACCTACGAGCAGTACTTC. The J gene is TRBJ2-7, the V gene TRBV13; maybe TRBD2 (7 bases). Deletions cut 5 bases from V and 2 bases from J, with 16 bases between. Germline CDR1 reads PRHDT; CDR2 reads FYEKMQ (reference sequence). The CDR3 is made up of 15 amino acids.

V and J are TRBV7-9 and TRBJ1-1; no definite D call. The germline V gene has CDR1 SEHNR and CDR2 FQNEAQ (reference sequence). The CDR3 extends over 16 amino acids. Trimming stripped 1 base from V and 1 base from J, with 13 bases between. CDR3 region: CASSLGSIRRNTEAFF. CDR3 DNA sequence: TGTGCCAGCAGCTTAGGGTCGATCAGGAGGAACACTGAAGCTTTCTTT.

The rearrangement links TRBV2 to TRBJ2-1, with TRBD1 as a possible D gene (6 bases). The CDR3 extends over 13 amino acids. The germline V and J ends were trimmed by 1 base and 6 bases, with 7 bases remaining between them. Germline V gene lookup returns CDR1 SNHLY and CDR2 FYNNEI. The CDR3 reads CASSEGGGNEQFF. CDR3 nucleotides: TGTGCCAGCAGTGAAGGAGGGGGCAATGAGCAGTTCTTC.

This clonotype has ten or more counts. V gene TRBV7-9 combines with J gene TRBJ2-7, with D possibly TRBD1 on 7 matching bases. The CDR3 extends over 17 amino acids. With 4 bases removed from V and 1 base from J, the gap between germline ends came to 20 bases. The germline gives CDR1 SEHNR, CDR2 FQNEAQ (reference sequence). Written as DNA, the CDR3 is TGTGCCAGCAGCTCCCCTGTGGGAGGACAGGATTCCTACGAGCAGTACTTC. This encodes CASSSPVGGQDSYEQYF.

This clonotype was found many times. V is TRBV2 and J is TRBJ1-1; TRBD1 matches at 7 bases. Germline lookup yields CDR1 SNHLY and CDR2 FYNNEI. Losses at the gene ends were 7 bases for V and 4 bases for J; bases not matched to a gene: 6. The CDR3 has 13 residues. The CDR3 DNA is TGTGCCAGCACTACGGGACAGCTCACTGAAGCTTTCTTT. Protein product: CASTTGQLTEAFF.

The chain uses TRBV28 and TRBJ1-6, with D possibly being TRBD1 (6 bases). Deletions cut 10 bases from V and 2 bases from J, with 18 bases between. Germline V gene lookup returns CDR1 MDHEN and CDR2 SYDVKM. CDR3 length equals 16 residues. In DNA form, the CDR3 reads TGTGCCATTCCCGGGAGAAGGGGGGCCTATAATTCACCCCTCCACTTT. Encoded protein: CAIPGRRGAYNSPLHF.

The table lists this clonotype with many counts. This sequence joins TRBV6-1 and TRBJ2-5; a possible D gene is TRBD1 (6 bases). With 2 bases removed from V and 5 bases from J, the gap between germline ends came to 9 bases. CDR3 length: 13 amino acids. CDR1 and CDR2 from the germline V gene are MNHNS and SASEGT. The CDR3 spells CASSESGDETQYF. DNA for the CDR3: TGTGCCAGCAGTGAATCAGGGGATGAGACCCAGTACTTC.

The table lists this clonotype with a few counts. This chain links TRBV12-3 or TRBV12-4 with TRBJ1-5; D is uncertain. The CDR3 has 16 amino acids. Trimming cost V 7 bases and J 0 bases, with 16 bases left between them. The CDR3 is CASNTRVRVSNQPQHF. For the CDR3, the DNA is TGTGCCAGCAACACTAGGGTACGGGTTAGCAATCAGCCCCAGCATTTT.

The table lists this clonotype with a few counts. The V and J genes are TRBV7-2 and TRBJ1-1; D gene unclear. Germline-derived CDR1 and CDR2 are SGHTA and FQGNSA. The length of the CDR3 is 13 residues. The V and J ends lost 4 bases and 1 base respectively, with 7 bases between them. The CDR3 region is CASSSRWNTEAFF. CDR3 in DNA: TGTGCCAGCAGCTCCCGTTGGAACACTGAAGCTTTCTTT. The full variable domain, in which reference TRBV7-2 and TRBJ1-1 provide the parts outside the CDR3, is GAGVSQSPSNKVTEKGKDVELRCDPISGHTALYWYRQSLGQGLEFLIYFQGNSAPDKSGLPSDRFSAERTGGSVSTLTIQRTQQEDSAVYLCASSSRWNTEAFFGQGTRLTVV.